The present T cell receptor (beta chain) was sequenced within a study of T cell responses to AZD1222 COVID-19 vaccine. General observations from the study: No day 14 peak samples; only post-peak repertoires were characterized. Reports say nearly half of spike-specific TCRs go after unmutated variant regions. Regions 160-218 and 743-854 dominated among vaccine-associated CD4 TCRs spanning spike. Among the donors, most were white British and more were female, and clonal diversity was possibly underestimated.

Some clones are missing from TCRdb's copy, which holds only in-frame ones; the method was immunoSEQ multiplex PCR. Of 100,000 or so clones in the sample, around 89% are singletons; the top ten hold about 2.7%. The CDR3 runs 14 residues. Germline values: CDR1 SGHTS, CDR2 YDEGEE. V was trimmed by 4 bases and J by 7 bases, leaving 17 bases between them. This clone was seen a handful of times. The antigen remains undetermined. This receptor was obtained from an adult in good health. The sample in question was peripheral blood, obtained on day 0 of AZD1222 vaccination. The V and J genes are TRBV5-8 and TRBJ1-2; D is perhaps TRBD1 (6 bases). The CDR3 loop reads CASSPGTNIPGYTF. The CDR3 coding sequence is TGTGCCAGCAGCCCCGGGACAAATATTCCTGGCTACACCTTC.